A single sample gave rise to the 14 T cell receptor beta chains below, sequenced in a study of blood T cell repertoires in COVID-19. Sequencing used immunoSEQ multiplex PCR; TCRdb keeps in-frame clones, though not all of them. Among approximately 23,000 clones, about 90% were seen once, and the ten largest hold 2.5% to 3.5%. Sequenced: peripheral blood. The receptors originated from a man aged 65 to 85 with acute or convalescent COVID-19.

This chain uses TRBV9 with TRBJ1-6, with 9 bases identical to TRBD1. After removal of 4 bases from V and 5 bases from J, the junction contained 13 bases not matched to a gene. The CDR3 extends over 18 amino acids. Germline lookup yields CDR1 SGDLS and CDR2 YYNGEE. The CDR3 loop is CASSFSDRGGIDNSPLHF. For the CDR3, the DNA is TGTGCCAGCAGCTTCTCGGACAGGGGAGGTATTGATAATTCACCCCTCCACTTT.

The chain recombines TRBV28 with TRBJ2-7; TRBD1 aligns across 11 bases. Germline trimming cut 5 bases from V and 1 base from J; bases unmatched to any gene: 7. The CDR3 consists of 16 residues. Germline CDR1 reads MDHEN; CDR2 reads SYDVKM. The CDR3 loop reads CASSRWTGGWSYEQYF. CDR3 nucleotide sequence: TGTGCCAGCAGTCGCTGGACAGGGGGCTGGTCCTACGAGCAGTACTTC.

V is TRBV19 and J is TRBJ1-3; D unresolved. In germline, CDR1 is LNHDA, CDR2 SQIVND (reference sequence). The CDR3 consists of 15 residues. Trimming left V 7 bases short and J 4 bases short, with 17 bases between. The CDR3 nucleotides are TGTGCCAGTACCCCGGGTGTGGCGGCGGGAAACACCATATATTTT. Translation: CASTPGVAAGNTIYF. Combining the CDR3 with reference TRBV19 and TRBJ1-3 gives the whole variable domain DGGITQSPKYLFRKEGQNVTLSCEQNLNHDAMYWYRQDPGQGLRLIYYSQIVNDFQKGDIAEGYSVSREKKESFPLTVTSAQKNPTAFYLCASTPGVAAGNTIYFGEGSWLTVV.

The chain combines TRBV6-2 or TRBV6-3 with TRBJ1-3; D remains unclear. Germline V gene data show CDR1 as MNHEY and CDR2 as SVGEGT. The CDR3 is made up of 19 amino acids. V was trimmed by 2 bases and J by 0 bases, leaving 20 bases between them. The CDR3 region is CASSYVGDSRFYSGNTIYF. The DNA for the CDR3 is TGTGCCAGCAGTTACGTCGGAGACTCCCGCTTCTACTCTGGAAACACCATATATTTT.

This clone was observed once. This rearrangement joins TRBV5-5 to TRBJ2-7; D might be TRBD2 (5 bases). From germline, CDR1 is SGHKS and CDR2 YYEKEE (reference sequence). V was shortened by 0 bases and J by 1 base, with 14 bases between the two germline ends. The CDR3 loop spans 16 amino acids. The CDR3 loop is CASSLDIVGVSYEQYF. The CDR3 coding sequence is TGTGCCAGCAGCTTGGATATTGTGGGAGTATCCTACGAGCAGTACTTC.

The gene calls are TRBV24-1 and TRBJ2-1; 7 bases match TRBD2. Germline CDR1 and CDR2: KGHDR and SFDVKD. The CDR3 spans 16 residues. V lost 3 bases to trimming and J lost 4 bases; unmatched junction nucleotides: 8. For the CDR3, the DNA is TGTGCCACCAGTGATACGGTGAGCGGGACTTACAATGAGCAGTTCTTC. The encoded protein is CATSDTVSGTYNEQFF.

The chain couples TRBV19 to TRBJ1-2; D call uncertain. The germline CDR1 and CDR2 sequences are LNHDA and SQIVND (reference sequence). Trimming shortened V by 10 bases and J by 4 bases, and 13 bases separated the two germline ends. This CDR3 is 12 amino acids long. The DNA of the CDR3 is TGTGCCACGAACTCCCTTGGCTATGGCTACACCTTC. It encodes CATNSLGYGYTF.

The chain couples TRBV25-1 to TRBJ2-1, with D possibly TRBD2 on 6 matching bases. The germline V gene has CDR1 MGHDK and CDR2 SYGVNS. Trimming left V 3 bases short and J 1 base short, with 7 bases between. The CDR3 is 14 amino acids. In DNA form, the CDR3 reads TGTGCCAGCAGTGAGGCGGGATCCTACAATGAGCAGTTCTTC. Protein: CASSEAGSYNEQFF. The full variable domain, its missing parts supplied by reference TRBV25-1 and TRBJ2-1, is EADIYQTPRYLVIGTGKKITLECSQTMGHDKMYWYQQDPGMELHLIHYSYGVNSTEKGDLSSESTVSRIRTEHFPLTLESARPSHTSQYLCASSEAGSYNEQFFGPGTRLTVL.

The chain recombines TRBV10-3 with TRBJ1-1; D not certain. Per germline, CDR1 ENHRY and CDR2 SYGVKD. The CDR3 runs 18 residues. V lost 4 bases, J lost 3 bases, and 24 bases lay in between. Written as DNA, the CDR3 is TGTGCCATCAGTGCCCGGTCATTGTTTTGGGCTCTGGACACTGAAGCTTTCTTT. It codes for CAISARSLFWALDTEAFF.

The chain employs TRBV28 and TRBJ1-4; D possibly corresponds to TRBD1 (5 bases). CDR3 length: 14 amino acids. CDR1 and CDR2 from the germline V gene are MDHEN and SYDVKM. Trimming cost V 2 bases and J 6 bases, with 10 bases left between them. This CDR3 is CASSLKGSDEKLFF. DNA for the CDR3: TGTGCCAGCAGTTTAAAGGGGTCGGATGAAAAACTGTTTTTT.

The chain links TRBV23-1 to TRBJ2-7, with D possibly matching TRBD2 (5 bases). TRBV23-1 is an open reading frame whose function is uncertain. This CDR3 comprises 13 residues. Trimming left V 7 bases short and J 1 base short, with 11 bases between. The DNA for the CDR3 is TGCGCCAGCATTGAGGGAGTTTCCTACGAGCAGTACTTC. This encodes CASIEGVSYEQYF.

This clone was detected only a few times. V is TRBV18 and J is TRBJ2-5; possibly TRBD2 for D (6 bases). Germline CDR1 is KGHSH and CDR2 is LQKENI. V dropped 4 bases and J dropped 4 bases, with 16 bases sitting between them. The CDR3 is 15 amino acids. The CDR3 DNA sequence: TGTGCCAGCTCACTTGCGGGGCCGGGTGGAGAGACCCAGTACTTC. Translation gives CASSLAGPGGETQYF.

This chain connects TRBV7-9 to TRBJ2-7; 9 bases are a match to TRBD1. CDR3 length equals 16 residues. V shed 2 bases, J shed 4 bases, and the junction held 9 bases outside the gene matches. Germline V gives CDR1 SEHNR, CDR2 FQNEAQ (reference sequence). CDR3 bases: TGTGCCAGCAGCTTAATGGGACAGGGCCCAGGTTACGAGCAGTACTTC. Its protein is CASSLMGQGPGYEQYF.

The chain is built from TRBV10-3 and TRBJ2-7, with a possible D match to TRBD2 (7 bases). The CDR3 extends over 15 amino acids. Germline values: CDR1 ENHRY, CDR2 SYGVKD. The V gene lost 3 bases and the J gene lost 2 bases, with 14 bases spanning the gap. The CDR3: CAISDSGGATYEQYF. CDR3 nucleotides: TGTGCCATCAGTGATTCGGGGGGCGCCACCTACGAGCAGTACTTC.